The next 27 T cell receptor beta chains were all read from a single sample in a study of OX40 agonist ivuxolimab in advanced cancers. Produced via immunoSEQ multiplex PCR; TCRdb's table is partial and in-frame only. The sample has 55,000 to 85,000 clones, more than 75% seen once. Material: CD4+ or CD8+ T cells sorted from blood, obtained in a trial of the OX40 agonist ivuxolimab. Receptors were obtained from an adult with an advanced solid tumor such as melanoma, head and neck, liver or kidney cancer.

The rearrangement uses TRBV4-1 and TRBJ1-2, with a weak D call TRBD1 (5 bases). Germline assignment: CDR1 MGHRA and CDR2 YSYEKL. The CDR3 is made up of 15 amino acids. Between the trimmed V and J ends, which lost 0 bases and 5 bases, there was a span of 13 bases. The CDR3 coding sequence is TGCGCCAGCAGCCAAGAAAGGGGCGGAGTATATGGCTACACCTTC. Translation: CASSQERGGVYGYTF.

This clone was seen once. The V gene is TRBV11-2, the J gene TRBJ1-2; D is unresolved. Germline values: CDR1 SGHAT, CDR2 FQNNGV. The V and J ends lost 5 bases and 4 bases respectively, with 17 bases between them. CDR3 size: 15 residues. CDR3 protein: CASSQAKGVSYGYTF. CDR3 in DNA: TGTGCCAGCAGCCAGGCGAAGGGAGTCTCCTATGGCTACACCTTC.

This chain uses TRBV9 with TRBJ2-2; D not resolved. In germline, CDR1 is SGDLS, CDR2 YYNGEE. This CDR3 has 20 amino acids. Trimming took off 0 bases at V and 0 bases at J, with 21 bases between the two ends. CDR3 nucleotides: TGTGCCAGCAGCGTAGCTACCCTAGGTAGAATGCCCTCGAACACCGGGGAGCTGTTTTTT. It encodes CASSVATLGRMPSNTGELFF. The complete variable domain, with remaining parts taken from reference TRBV9 and TRBJ2-2, reads DSGVTQTPKHLITATGQRVTLRCSPRSGDLSVYWYQQSLDQGLQFLIQYYNGEERAKGNILERFSAQQFPDLHSELNLSSLELGDSALYFCASSVATLGRMPSNTGELFFGEGSRLTVL.

Worth noting for this clone: This CDR3 is also generated by other DNA sequences in the sample. The chain has TRBV29-1 and TRBJ1-5; a possible D gene is TRBD1 (6 bases). V dropped 4 bases and J dropped 4 bases, with 8 bases sitting between them. CDR3 length: 12 residues. CDR1 is SQVTM, CDR2 ANQGSEA, per germline. CDR3 DNA: TGCAGCGTTGGTCAGGGGAATCAGCCCCAGCATTTT. This encodes CSVGQGNQPQHF.

The genes are TRBV6-5 and TRBJ1-4; TRBD1 matches 8 bases. The V segment lost 0 bases and the J segment 4 bases; nucleotides outside the gene matches: 4. Germline V gene sequence: CDR1 MNHEY, CDR2 SVGAGI. The CDR3 totals 16 residues. The CDR3 bases are TGTGCCAGCAGTTACTCGACCGGACAGGGTAATGAAAAACTGTTTTTT. Protein product: CASSYSTGQGNEKLFF.

This clone was counted a single time. The chain is built from TRBV12-5 and TRBJ1-1, with a tentative D call TRBD1 (5 bases). The CDR3 totals 14 residues. CDR1 and CDR2 (germline): LGHNT, FRNRAP. Trimming left V 1 base short and J 6 bases short, with 12 bases between. The CDR3: CASGLARGASEAFF. The DNA of the CDR3 is TGTGCTAGTGGTTTGGCCCGAGGGGCCTCTGAAGCTTTCTTT.

The J gene is TRBJ2-6, the V gene TRBV6-5; D ambiguous. CDR3 length: 15 amino acids. V lost 0 bases and J 1 base, leaving 4 bases between the germline ends. From germline, CDR1 is MNHEY and CDR2 SVGAGI. Here the CDR3 reads CASSYSKSGANVLTF. The CDR3 DNA is TGTGCCAGCAGTTACTCGAAATCTGGGGCCAACGTCCTGACTTTC.

This clone was observed a few times. The chain recombines TRBV9 with TRBJ2-5; TRBD1 agrees at 8 bases. The CDR3 is 16 residues long. Germline lookup yields CDR1 SGDLS and CDR2 YYNGEE. V lost 0 bases, J lost 5 bases, and 9 bases stayed unmatched. CDR3 region: CASSVVPAGGVETQYF. CDR3 in DNA: TGTGCCAGCAGCGTAGTGCCGGCAGGGGGCGTGGAGACCCAGTACTTC.

The table lists this clone with a count of one. CDR3 amino acids: CASSLTKPAEETQYF. The CDR3, as DNA: TGCGCCAGCAGCTTAACCAAGCCCGCTGAAGAGACCCAGTACTTC. The chain uses TRBV5-1 and TRBJ2-5; D not resolved. The CDR3 length is 15 residues. V was cut by 2 bases and J by 3 bases, with 14 bases left in between. Per the germline V gene, CDR1 is SGHRS and CDR2 is YFSETQ.

This clone showed up just once. This chain connects TRBV29-1 to TRBJ1-1, with a weak D call TRBD1 (5 bases). There are 15 residues in the CDR3. Germline CDR1 is SQVTM and CDR2 is ANQGSEA. Trimming removed 2 bases at V and 9 bases at J, with 22 bases between. The CDR3 protein is CSVERRSAGTDKAFF. Written as DNA, the CDR3 is TGCAGCGTTGAAAGGAGGTCTGCAGGGACCGACAAAGCTTTCTTT.

The chain recombines TRBV14 with TRBJ1-1; TRBD1 might be the D (5 bases). V shed 2 bases and J shed 4 bases, with 17 bases lying between them. The CDR3 extends over 16 amino acids. Germline-derived CDR1 and CDR2 are SGHDN and FVKESK. CDR3 nucleotide sequence: TGTGCCAGCAGCCAACTCTCAGGGTTTAGGTCCACTGAAGCTTTCTTT. It encodes CASSQLSGFRSTEAFF.

The chain joins TRBV5-1 to TRBJ2-3; either TRBD1 or TRBD2 may supply D (5 bases each). The V gene's germline CDR1 is SGHRS and CDR2 YFSETQ. V dropped 7 bases and J dropped 2 bases, with 11 bases sitting between them. CDR3 length: 13 amino acids. In nucleotides, the CDR3 is TGCGCCAGCCGGGACGGTCCCACAGATACGCAGTATTTT. Its translation: CASRDGPTDTQYF.

V is TRBV2 and J is TRBJ2-3; tentatively, D is TRBD2 (5 bases). Germline values: CDR1 SNHLY, CDR2 FYNNEI. V lost 7 bases and J lost 2, with 22 bases in between. The CDR3 runs 17 residues. The CDR3, as DNA: TGTGCCAGCACCCTGTCTTGGCGGGTGGGATCCACAGATACGCAGTATTTT. Translation gives CASTLSWRVGSTDTQYF.

The chain joins TRBV9 to TRBJ2-5, with D tentatively TRBD1 or TRBD2 (5 bases each). The CDR3 covers 14 residues. CDR1 is SGDLS, CDR2 YYNGEE, per germline. V lost 0 bases and J 3 bases, leaving 9 bases between the germline ends. In nucleotides, the CDR3 is TGTGCCAGCAGCGTAGGAGGGGTGGAAGAGACCCAGTACTTC. This gives the protein CASSVGGVEETQYF.

The rearrangement uses TRBV18 and TRBJ1-1; TRBD1 aligns across 7 bases. This CDR3 is built from 15 residues. Germline V CDR1 and CDR2: KGHSH, LQKENI. With 0 bases clipped from V and 0 bases from J, the junction kept 1 base outside the gene matches. DNA of the CDR3: TGTGCCAGCTCACCACCGGGACAGTTGAACACTGAAGCTTTCTTT. This encodes CASSPPGQLNTEAFF.

The chain carries TRBV6-6 and TRBJ1-2; a weak D match, TRBD1 (5 bases). The germline gives CDR1 MNHNY, CDR2 SVGAGI (reference sequence). The V end was cut by 7 bases, the J end by 4 bases, with 22 bases between. This CDR3 is 16 amino acids long. The CDR3 is CASNELRRQRSYGYTF. The CDR3 bases are TGTGCCAGCAATGAGTTACGCAGACAGAGGTCCTATGGCTACACCTTC.

The V gene is TRBV4-1, the J gene TRBJ2-3; 8 positions agree with TRBD2. Per germline, CDR1 MGHRA and CDR2 YSYEKL. With V trimmed by 1 base and J by 6 bases, 15 bases remained unmatched. The CDR3 runs to 18 residues. As DNA, the CDR3 is TGCGCCAGCAGCCAAGTTGCCCTCGGAAGCGGGGGTAGTGATACGCAGTATTTT. Its translation is CASSQVALGSGGSDTQYF.

The J gene is TRBJ1-2, the V gene TRBV19; TRBD1 aligns across 9 bases. V gave up 5 bases and J gave up 6 bases; unmatched junction bases: 4. The CDR3 totals 13 residues. Germline assignment: CDR1 LNHDA and CDR2 SQIVND (reference sequence). CDR3: CASSPRDRDGYTF. CDR3 coding DNA: TGTGCCAGTAGTCCGCGGGACAGGGATGGCTACACCTTC.

The V call is TRBV4-1, the J call TRBJ1-4; 7 nucleotides align to TRBD1. Germline assignment: CDR1 MGHRA and CDR2 YSYEKL. Trimming cost V 1 base and J 5 bases; bases outside gene matches: 7. The CDR3 loop spans 16 amino acids. The CDR3 spells CASSQGRGILNEKLFF. CDR3 DNA: TGCGCCAGCAGCCAAGGCAGGGGGATACTGAATGAAAAACTGTTTTTT.

This chain joins TRBV7-9 and TRBJ2-3, with 11 positions matching TRBD2. There are 18 residues in the CDR3. V trimming: 1 base; J trimming: 2 bases; junction bases outside the gene matches: 8. The germline V gene encodes CDR1 SEHNR and CDR2 FQNEAQ (reference sequence). CDR3 loop: CASSLGLAGGFLTDTQYF. The CDR3 region has the DNA TGTGCCAGCAGCTTAGGCCTAGCGGGGGGTTTTCTCACAGATACGCAGTATTTT.

This clone was seen just once. The V gene is TRBV6-1, the J gene TRBJ2-5; D is unresolved. Per germline, CDR1 MNHNS and CDR2 SASEGT. The V end lost 6 bases, the J end lost 4 bases, and 6 bases lay between the germline ends. The CDR3 is 11 amino acids. CDR3 DNA: TGTGCCAGCAGCGGCCTAGAGACCCAGTACTTC. Its translation: CASSGLETQYF.

The chain recombines TRBV19 with TRBJ2-1; 11 positions match TRBD2. The CDR3 totals 14 residues. The junction had 4 bases not matched to a gene; V was cut back by 5 bases and J by 7 bases. Germline CDR1 LNHDA, CDR2 SQIVND (reference sequence). The CDR3 protein is CASSASGGTNEQFF. The CDR3 DNA follows: TGTGCCAGTAGTGCTAGCGGGGGGACGAATGAGCAGTTCTTC.

J is TRBJ1-6 and V is TRBV7-8; possible D gene TRBD1, 6 bases. Germline CDR1 reads SGHVS; CDR2 reads FQNEAQ. The germline V and J ends were trimmed by 3 bases and 11 bases, with 23 bases remaining between them. The CDR3 runs 17 residues. The CDR3 here is CASSFPSGGANLPPLHF. CDR3 DNA sequence: TGTGCCAGCAGCTTCCCATCGGGGGGCGCAAATTTGCCACCCCTCCACTTT.

The chain couples TRBV5-1 to TRBJ2-5; 7 bases map to TRBD1. Germline CDR1 reads SGHRS; CDR2 reads YFSETQ. Trimming cost V 4 bases and J 4 bases; bases outside gene matches: 10. The length of the CDR3 is 15 residues. In nucleotides, the CDR3 is TGCGCCAGCAGCGCTAGACAGGGATTAGGAGAGACCCAGTACTTC. This gives the protein CASSARQGLGETQYF.

The chain couples TRBV5-8 to TRBJ2-5; D may be TRBD1 or TRBD2 (5 bases each). Germline CDR1 SGHTS, CDR2 YDEGEE. The CDR3 runs 15 residues. V gave up 0 bases and J gave up 5 bases, with 14 bases separating them. CDR3 coding DNA: TGTGCCAGCAGCTTGGGGACACCGAGAGGGGAGACCCAGTACTTC. The encoded protein is CASSLGTPRGETQYF.

This clone was seen just once. J is TRBJ1-1 and V is TRBV7-2; possible D gene TRBD1, 6 bases. Germline lookup yields CDR1 SGHTA and CDR2 FQGNSA. Trimming stripped 5 bases from V and 3 bases from J, with 16 bases between. The CDR3 has 15 amino acids. In nucleotides, the CDR3 is TGTGCCAGCAGCCCACGACAGGCGTGGGACACTGAAGCTTTCTTT. This gives the protein CASSPRQAWDTEAFF.

J is TRBJ2-3 and V is TRBV5-1; TRBD2 matches 13 bases. The CDR3 sequence is 15 residues long. Germline values: CDR1 SGHRS, CDR2 YFSETQ. V shed 3 bases, J shed 5 bases, and the junction held 3 bases outside the gene matches. This CDR3 reads CASSSLAGGQDTQYF. The CDR3 DNA reads TGCGCCAGCAGCTCACTAGCGGGGGGGCAAGATACGCAGTATTTT.